The 9 T cell receptor beta chains listed next were all sequenced from one sample in a study of pediatric ulcerative colitis. Libraries were prepared by immunoSEQ multiplex PCR; TCRdb keeps only in-frame clonotypes and omits some of them. Of 55,000 to 65,000 clones in the sample, over 65% were seen once. Sequenced material: blood. The receptors originated from a boy between 5 and 17 years old with moderate ulcerative colitis.

This chain links TRBV29-1 with TRBJ2-3; 9 bases are a match to TRBD1. Losses at the gene ends were 7 bases for V and 5 bases for J; bases not matched to a gene: 10. Germline loops: CDR1 SQVTM, CDR2 ANQGSEA. CDR3 size: 14 residues. DNA of the CDR3: TGCAGCGGCTACTACAGGGGGCGAGGAGATACGCAGTATTTT. Translated, it gives CSGYYRGRGDTQYF.

There are a few counts of this clone. The chain combines TRBV30 with TRBJ2-7, with a possible D match to TRBD1 (5 bases). CDR1 is GTSNPN and CDR2 is SVGIG in the germline V gene (reference sequence). CDR3 length: 13 residues. V dropped 2 bases and J dropped 2 bases, with 10 bases sitting between them. The CDR3, as DNA: TGTGCCTGGAGTCTCGGCAGGGCCTACGAGCAGTACTTC. Translating it yields CAWSLGRAYEQYF.

V is TRBV9 and J is TRBJ2-3; the D is unclear. The CDR3 spans 15 residues. Germline V gene data show CDR1 as SGDLS and CDR2 as YYNGEE. Trimming took off 0 bases at V and 4 bases at J, with 12 bases between the two ends. CDR3: CASSVAGEFADTQYF. CDR3 nucleotide sequence: TGTGCCAGCAGCGTAGCGGGCGAGTTCGCAGATACGCAGTATTTT.

The V call is TRBV14, the J call TRBJ1-1, with a possible D match to TRBD1 (5 bases). V was shortened by 6 bases and J by 5 bases, with 7 bases between the two germline ends. This CDR3 is 11 amino acids long. The germline V gene has CDR1 SGHDN and CDR2 FVKESK. The CDR3 reads CASSWGTEAFF. The CDR3 bases are TGTGCCAGCAGTTGGGGGACTGAAGCTTTCTTT.

The genes are TRBV5-1 and TRBJ2-5; 7 bases are a match to TRBD2. Germline-derived CDR1 and CDR2 are SGHRS and YFSETQ. The CDR3 contains 15 residues. V dropped 0 bases and J dropped 2; count of bases not matched to a gene: 4. DNA for the CDR3: TGCGCCAGCAGCTTGGTAGCGGGCCAACAAGAGACCCAGTACTTC. It yields the protein CASSLVAGQQETQYF. Based on the CDR3 plus reference TRBV5-1 and TRBJ2-5, the full variable domain is KAGVTQTPRYLIKTRGQQVTLSCSPISGHRSVSWYQQTPGQGLQFLFEYFSETQRNKGNFPGRFSGRQFSNSRSEMNVSTLELGDSALYLCASSLVAGQQETQYFGPGTRLLVL.

Concerning this clone: At the DNA level, this CDR3 is encoded by other sequences in the same sample as well. The genes are TRBV5-1 and TRBJ1-2, with D perhaps TRBD1 (6 bases). From germline, CDR1 is SGHRS and CDR2 YFSETQ. Between the trimmed V and J ends, which lost 0 bases and 6 bases, there was a span of 12 bases. The CDR3 runs to 14 residues. CDR3 in amino acids: CASSLGRGPDGYTF. Written as DNA, the CDR3 is TGCGCCAGCAGCTTGGGCAGGGGACCGGATGGCTACACCTTC.

V and J are TRBV14 and TRBJ2-2, with D perhaps TRBD2 (6 bases). Germline CDR1 reads SGHDN; CDR2 reads FVKESK. This CDR3 contains 16 residues. The germline V and J ends were trimmed by 0 bases and 2 bases, with 10 bases remaining between them. As DNA, the CDR3 is TGTGCCAGCAGCCAAGACCCCGGGGGAAACACCGGGGAGCTGTTTTTT. This sequence encodes CASSQDPGGNTGELFF.

In nucleotides, the CDR3 is TGTGCCAGCAGCTCCCGACAGGGTAACAGGGGCTACACCTTC. The encoded protein is CASSSRQGNRGYTF. V is TRBV7-8 and J is TRBJ1-2, with 7 bases aligning to TRBD1. Germline CDR1 and CDR2: SGHVS and FQNEAQ. Germline trimming cut 4 bases from V and 8 bases from J; bases unmatched to any gene: 10. The CDR3 loop spans 14 amino acids.

This clone was seen once. The chain carries TRBV12-5 and TRBJ2-6, with TRBD1 matching 9 bases. V gave up 6 bases and J gave up 0 bases; unmatched junction bases: 9. Germline CDR1 and CDR2: LGHNT and FRNRAP. The CDR3 loop spans 18 amino acids. CDR3 loop: CASGPPRDRVSGANVLTF. CDR3 DNA sequence: TGTGCTAGTGGCCCACCCCGGGACAGGGTCTCTGGGGCCAACGTCCTGACTTTC.